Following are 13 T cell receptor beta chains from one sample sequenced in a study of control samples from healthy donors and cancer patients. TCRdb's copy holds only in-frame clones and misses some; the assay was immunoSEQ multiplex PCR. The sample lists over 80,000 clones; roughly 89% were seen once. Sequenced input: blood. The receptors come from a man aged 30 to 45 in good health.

CDR3: CASSLIGSGELFF. In DNA, the CDR3 is TGTGCCAGCAGTTTAATAGGTTCCGGGGAGCTGTTTTTT. V gene TRBV12-3 or TRBV12-4 combines with J gene TRBJ2-2; D call uncertain. The CDR3 has 13 amino acids. Trimming removed 2 bases at V and 6 bases at J, with 7 bases between.

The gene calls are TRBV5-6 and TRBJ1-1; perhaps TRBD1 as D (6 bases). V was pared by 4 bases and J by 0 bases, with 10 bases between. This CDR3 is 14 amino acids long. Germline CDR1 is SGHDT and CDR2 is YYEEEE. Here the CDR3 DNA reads TGTGCCAGCAGCCAGGGACATGTGAACACTGAAGCTTTCTTT. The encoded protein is CASSQGHVNTEAFF.

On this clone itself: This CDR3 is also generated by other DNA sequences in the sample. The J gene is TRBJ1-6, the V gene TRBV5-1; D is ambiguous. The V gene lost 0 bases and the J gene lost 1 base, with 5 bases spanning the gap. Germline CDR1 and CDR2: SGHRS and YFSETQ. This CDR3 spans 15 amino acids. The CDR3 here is CASSLEGSYNSPLHF. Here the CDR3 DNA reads TGCGCCAGCAGCTTGGAGGGATCCTATAATTCACCCCTCCACTTT.

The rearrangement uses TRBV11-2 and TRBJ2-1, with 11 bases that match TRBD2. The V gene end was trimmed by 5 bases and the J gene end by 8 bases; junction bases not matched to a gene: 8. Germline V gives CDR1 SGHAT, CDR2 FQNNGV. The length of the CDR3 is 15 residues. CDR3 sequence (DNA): TGTGCCAGCAGCCAGGCGAAACTAGCGGGAGATGAGCAGTTCTTC. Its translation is CASSQAKLAGDEQFF. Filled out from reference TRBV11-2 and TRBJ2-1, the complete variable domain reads EAGVAQSPRYKIIEKRQSVAFWCNPISGHATLYWYQQILGQGPKLLIQFQNNGVVDDSQLPKDRFSAERLKGVDSTLKIQPAKLEDSAVYLCASSQAKLAGDEQFFGPGTRLTVL.

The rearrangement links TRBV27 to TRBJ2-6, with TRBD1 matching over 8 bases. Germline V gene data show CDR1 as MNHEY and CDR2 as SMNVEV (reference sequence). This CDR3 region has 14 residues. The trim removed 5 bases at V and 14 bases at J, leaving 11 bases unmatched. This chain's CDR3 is CASSLPDRVGLLTF. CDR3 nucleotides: TGTGCCAGCAGTCTCCCGGACAGGGTAGGGCTCCTGACTTTC.

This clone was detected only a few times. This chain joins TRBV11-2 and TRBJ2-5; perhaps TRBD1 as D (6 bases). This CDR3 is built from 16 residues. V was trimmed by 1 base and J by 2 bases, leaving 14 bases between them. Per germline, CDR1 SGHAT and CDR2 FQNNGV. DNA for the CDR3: TGTGCCAGCAGCTTAGGACCGGGACACCCACAAGAGACCCAGTACTTC. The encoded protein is CASSLGPGHPQETQYF.

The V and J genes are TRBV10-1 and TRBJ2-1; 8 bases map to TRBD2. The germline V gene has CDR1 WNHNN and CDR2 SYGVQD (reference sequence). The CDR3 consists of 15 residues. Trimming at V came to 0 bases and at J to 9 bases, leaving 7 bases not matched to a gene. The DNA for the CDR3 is TGCGCCAGCAGTGAGTCAGGAGCGGGAGTTGGTGAGCAGTTCTTC. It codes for CASSESGAGVGEQFF.

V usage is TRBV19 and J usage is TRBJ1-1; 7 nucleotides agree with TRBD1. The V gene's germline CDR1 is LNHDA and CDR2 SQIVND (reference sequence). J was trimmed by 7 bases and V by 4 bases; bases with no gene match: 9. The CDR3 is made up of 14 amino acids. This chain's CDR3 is CASSTGTASGEAFF. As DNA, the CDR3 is TGTGCCAGTAGTACCGGGACAGCCAGCGGTGAAGCTTTCTTT. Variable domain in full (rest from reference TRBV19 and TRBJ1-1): DGGITQSPKYLFRKEGQNVTLSCEQNLNHDAMYWYRQDPGQGLRLIYYSQIVNDFQKGDIAEGYSVSREKKESFPLTVTSAQKNPTAFYLCASSTGTASGEAFFGQGTRLTVV.

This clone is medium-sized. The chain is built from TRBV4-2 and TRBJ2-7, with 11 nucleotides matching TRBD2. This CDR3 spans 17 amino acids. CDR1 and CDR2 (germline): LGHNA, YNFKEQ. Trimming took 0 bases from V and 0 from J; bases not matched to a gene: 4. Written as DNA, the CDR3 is TGTGCCAGCAGCCAAGATCCGGGACTAGCGGCCTCCTACGAGCAGTACTTC. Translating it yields CASSQDPGLAASYEQYF.

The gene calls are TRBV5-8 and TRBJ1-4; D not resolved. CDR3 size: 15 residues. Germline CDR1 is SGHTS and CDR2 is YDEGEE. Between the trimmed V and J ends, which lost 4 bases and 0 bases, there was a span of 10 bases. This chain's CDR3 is CASSAYRTTNEKLFF. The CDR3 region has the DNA TGTGCCAGCAGCGCCTACAGAACAACTAATGAAAAACTGTTTTTT.

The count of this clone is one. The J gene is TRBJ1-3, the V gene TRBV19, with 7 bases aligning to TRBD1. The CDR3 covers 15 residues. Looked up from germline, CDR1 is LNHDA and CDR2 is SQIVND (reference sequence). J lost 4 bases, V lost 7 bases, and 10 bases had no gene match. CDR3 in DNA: TGTGCCAGTACCCAAGGACAGGAGGGAGGAAACACCATATATTTT. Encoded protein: CASTQGQEGGNTIYF.

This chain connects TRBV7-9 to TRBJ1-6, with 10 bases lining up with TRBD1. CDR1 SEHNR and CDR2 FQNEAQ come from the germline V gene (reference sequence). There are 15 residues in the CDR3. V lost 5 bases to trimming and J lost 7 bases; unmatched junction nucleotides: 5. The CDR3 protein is CASSAGQGYNSPLHF. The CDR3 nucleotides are TGTGCCAGCAGCGCGGGACAGGGGTACAATTCACCCCTCCACTTT.

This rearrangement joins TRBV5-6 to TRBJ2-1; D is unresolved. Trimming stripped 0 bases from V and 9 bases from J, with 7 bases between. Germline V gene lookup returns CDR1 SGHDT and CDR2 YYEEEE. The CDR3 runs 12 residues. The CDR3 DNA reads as TGTGCCAGCAGCTTGGTTAAGCTTGAGCAGTTCTTC. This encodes CASSLVKLEQFF.